Listed below are T cell receptor beta chains from one sample, sequenced in a study of radiation and T cells in renal cell carcinoma. The assay was immunoSEQ multiplex PCR, and TCRdb's table has in-frame clones only and misses some. The data hold about 160,000 clones, with about 85% observed a single time. The sample was blood, taken from a patient whose treatment included radiotherapy and nephrectomy. Receptor source: a woman in her 70s with renal cell carcinoma. Both conserved end residues are part of each CDR3. The D gene is left open where the match is weak. Expanded clones are given a class, and other clones once, few, many or no size at all.

D gene: TRBD1; V gene: TRBV19; clone size: few; J gene: TRBJ1-1; CDR3 DNA: TGTGCCAGTAGTATAGTGGGACAGGGCGTGACTGAAGCTTTCTTT; CDR3 protein: CASSIVGQGVTEAFF
D gene: TRBD1; V gene: TRBV11-3; clone size: -; J gene: TRBJ2-5; CDR3 DNA: TGTGCCAGCAGCTTGAGGGGGCGAGAGACCCAGTACTTC; CDR3 protein: CASSLRGRETQYF
D gene: -; V gene: TRBV6-5; clone size: -; J gene: TRBJ2-3; CDR3 DNA: TGTGCCAGCACTTGGGGGCTCACAGATACGCAGTATTTT; CDR3 protein: CASTWGLTDTQYF
D gene: TRBD1; V gene: TRBV29-1; clone size: -; J gene: TRBJ1-1; CDR3 DNA: TGCAGCGTTCGGCCAACCGGGACAGGGGGTAGTAACACTGAAGCTTTCTTT; CDR3 protein: CSVRPTGTGGSNTEAFF
D gene: TRBD1; V gene: TRBV29-1; clone size: -; J gene: TRBJ2-3; CDR3 DNA: TGCAGCGCCCTTACAGGGGCAGATACGCAGTATTTT; CDR3 protein: CSALTGADTQYF
D gene: TRBD1; V gene: TRBV9; clone size: -; J gene: TRBJ2-5; CDR3 DNA: TGTGCCAGCAGCGCCGGGACAGCAGGGACCCAGTACTTC; CDR3 protein: CASSAGTAGTQYF
D gene: -; V gene: TRBV11-3; clone size: -; J gene: TRBJ1-4; CDR3 DNA: TGTGCCAGCAGCATAGAGGGAGGGCGGGATGAAAAACTGTTTTTT; CDR3 protein: CASSIEGGRDEKLFF
D gene: -; V gene: TRBV2; clone size: -; J gene: TRBJ2-2; CDR3 DNA: TGTGCCAGCAGTAAAGGGACCGGGGAGCTGTTTTTT; CDR3 protein: CASSKGTGELFF
D gene: TRBD1; V gene: TRBV13; clone size: -; J gene: TRBJ1-6; CDR3 DNA: TGTGCCAGCAGCTGGACAGGGGGCGATTCACCCCTCCACTTT; CDR3 protein: CASSWTGGDSPLHF
D gene: -; V gene: TRBV13; clone size: -; J gene: TRBJ1-5; CDR3 DNA: TGTGCCAGCAGCCACAAGGCAGGGATTCAGCCCCAGCATTTT; CDR3 protein: CASSHKAGIQPQHF
D gene: -; V gene: TRBV7-2; clone size: -; J gene: TRBJ1-2; CDR3 DNA: TGTGCCAGCAGCTTAGGCGGGGGAGGTGGCTACACCTTC; CDR3 protein: CASSLGGGGGYTF
D gene: TRBD1; V gene: TRBV10-1; clone size: -; J gene: TRBJ2-7; CDR3 DNA: TGCGCCAGCAGTGAGAGGGACAGGGGGCTCTACGAGCAGTACTTC; CDR3 protein: CASSERDRGLYEQYF
D gene: TRBD2; V gene: TRBV29-1; clone size: once; J gene: TRBJ2-3; CDR3 DNA: TGCAGCGTTGCGGGACTAGGCCCCCCAGATACGCAGTATTTT; CDR3 protein: CSVAGLGPPDTQYF
D gene: -; V gene: TRBV18; clone size: -; J gene: TRBJ1-4; CDR3 DNA: TGTGCCAGCTCACCACCTTCTCGGATCGAAAAACTGTTTTTT; CDR3 protein: CASSPPSRIEKLFF
D gene: -; V gene: TRBV28; clone size: -; J gene: TRBJ1-5; CDR3 DNA: TGTGCCAGCAGAACTCCCATAGGGGTAGGTCAGCCCCAGCATTTT; CDR3 protein: CASRTPIGVGQPQHF
D gene: -; V gene: TRBV6-5; clone size: -; J gene: TRBJ1-1; CDR3 DNA: TGTGCCAGCAGTTACTCCCGGGATATGAACACTGAAGCTTTCTTT; CDR3 protein: CASSYSRDMNTEAFF
D gene: TRBD1; V gene: TRBV28; clone size: -; J gene: TRBJ2-2; CDR3 DNA: TGTGCCAGCAGTTCCTTAGGGGGCAACACCGGGGAGCTGTTTTTT; CDR3 protein: CASSSLGGNTGELFF
D gene: TRBD1; V gene: TRBV9; clone size: once; J gene: TRBJ1-1; CDR3 DNA: TGTGCCAGCAGCGAGACAGGGGTGGGGAACACTGAAGCTTTCTTT; CDR3 protein: CASSETGVGNTEAFF
D gene: TRBD1; V gene: TRBV9; clone size: once; J gene: TRBJ1-2; CDR3 DNA: TGTGCCAGCAGCGTAGGCCCCCGGGACAGCCATGGCTACACCTTC; CDR3 protein: CASSVGPRDSHGYTF
D gene: TRBD2; V gene: TRBV7-2; clone size: -; J gene: TRBJ2-1; CDR3 DNA: TGTGCCAGCACCATAATTATTGGACTAGCGGGTCACAATGAGCAGTTCTTC; CDR3 protein: CASTIIIGLAGHNEQFF
D gene: TRBD1; V gene: TRBV15; clone size: -; J gene: TRBJ2-7; CDR3 DNA: TGTGCCACCAGCAGGGACAGGGCGGGCGAGCAGTACTTC; CDR3 protein: CATSRDRAGEQYF
D gene: TRBD1; V gene: TRBV28; clone size: -; J gene: TRBJ2-3; CDR3 DNA: TGTGCCAGCAGTTTGGGACAGGCGGTCACAGATACGCAGTATTTT; CDR3 protein: CASSLGQAVTDTQYF
D gene: TRBD2; V gene: TRBV6-5; clone size: -; J gene: TRBJ2-7; CDR3 DNA: TGTGCCAGCAGTTACGAGCATAGCGGGGTATACGAGCAGTACTTC; CDR3 protein: CASSYEHSGVYEQYF
D gene: -; V gene: TRBV5-1; clone size: -; J gene: TRBJ2-7; CDR3 DNA: TGCGCCAGCAGTGTTGGGCAGACCTACGAGCAGTACTTC; CDR3 protein: CASSVGQTYEQYF
D gene: -; V gene: TRBV29-1; clone size: few; J gene: TRBJ1-1; CDR3 DNA: TGCAGCGTTGAACAGGGGTCGGGAGCTTTCTTT; CDR3 protein: CSVEQGSGAFF
D gene: -; V gene: TRBV25-1; clone size: -; J gene: TRBJ2-7; CDR3 DNA: TGTGCCAGCAGTGAACCGGGGAAGAGGGGCTACGAGCAGTACTTC; CDR3 protein: CASSEPGKRGYEQYF
D gene: TRBD1; V gene: TRBV5-1; clone size: once; J gene: TRBJ2-5; CDR3 DNA: TGCGCCAGCAGCCGCGGACAGGGGAGGATCCAAGAGACCCAGTACTTC; CDR3 protein: CASSRGQGRIQETQYF
D gene: -; V gene: TRBV5-6; clone size: -; J gene: TRBJ2-1; CDR3 DNA: TGTGCCAGCGGACTCTTAACAGAGCAGTTCTTC; CDR3 protein: CASGLLTEQFF
D gene: TRBD1; V gene: TRBV5-1; clone size: -; J gene: TRBJ2-7; CDR3 DNA: TGCGCCAGCAGCCCTCAGGGGGTCTACGAGCAGTACTTC; CDR3 protein: CASSPQGVYEQYF
D gene: TRBD1; V gene: TRBV10-3; clone size: few; J gene: TRBJ1-1; CDR3 DNA: TGTGCCATCAGGCAAGCTCAGGACAGGGGAGCTTTCTTT; CDR3 protein: CAIRQAQDRGAFF
D gene: TRBD1; V gene: TRBV19; clone size: -; J gene: TRBJ1-1; CDR3 DNA: TGTGCCAGTAGCATTACAGGGGTGAACACTGAAGCTTTCTTT; CDR3 protein: CASSITGVNTEAFF
D gene: TRBD1; V gene: TRBV28; clone size: -; J gene: TRBJ2-3; CDR3 DNA: TGTGCCAGCAGCAAAAGGGGACAGCTCACAGATACGCAGTATTTT; CDR3 protein: CASSKRGQLTDTQYF